This T cell receptor (beta chain) was recorded in a study of human T cells and chemical hapten exposure. About the study: Skin of the upper inner arm, about 2 cm by about 2 cm, received 2% DPC for sensitization.

This clonotype was observed many times. TCRdb re-called the RACE reads through MiXCR, storing one row per CDR3 protein. The sample has under 450,000 distinct CDR3 sequences, around 6% seen once. The time point denotes: patch test 2, 6 weeks after DPC sensitization. Treatment indicated: therapeutic diphenylcyclopropenone sensitization with weekly scalp DPC. CDR3 size: 12 residues. Trimming took off 5 bases at V and 4 bases at J, with 9 bases between the two ends. Per the germline V gene, CDR1 is SGHDT and CDR2 is YYEEEE. The rearrangement links TRBV5-6 to TRBJ1-2; D might be TRBD1 (5 bases). The source material was whole blood, sampled in connection with sensitization to the hapten diphenylcyclopropenone (DPC). The sequence was obtained from a woman aged 18-30 years with alopecia areata. Some clones in this sample may be carry-over from other donors' samples. The CDR3 is CASRFDSYGYTF. The DNA for the CDR3 is TGTGCCAGCAGGTTTGACAGCTATGGCTACACCTTC.